The TCR beta chain described here comes from a study of shared clonotypes between healthy human individuals. Findings and limits, study-wide: Clonotype sharing levels among donors were expected to vary with sequencing depth. What limited the represented genetic and exposure-history diversity was the small number of donors. Relative to memory subsets, naive subsets generally showed larger estimated richness.

The CDR3 sequence is 17 residues long. Germline CDR1 reads KGHSH; CDR2 reads LQKENI. V trimming: 1 base; J trimming: 0 bases; junction bases outside the gene matches: 6. How the authors handled the data: ImmunoSEQ junction-only sequences lacked quality scores, so their filtering differed. Produced via immunoSEQ multiplex PCR; TCRdb's table is partial and in-frame only. D and trimming were read from the DNA, whereas the V and J calls and clone size are those reported in that table. The data show around 1.9 million clones, approximately 94% seen once. CD45RO-negative, CCR7-positively selected cells formed the naive CD8 fraction, excluding terminally differentiated effector memory CD45RA+ cells. In this sample, this clone turned up once. Antigen: not known.

The rearrangement joins TRBV18 to TRBJ2-3; TRBD1 matches at 8 bases. The sample consisted of naive CD8+ T cells from PBMCs. This sequence was found in a man younger than 30 in good health. Some clones in this sample may be carry-over from other donors' samples. CDR3 DNA sequence: TGTGCCAGCTCACCACAGGACAGGGCTTGGAGCACAGATACGCAGTATTTT. Translating gives CASSPQDRAWSTDTQYF.